The 32 T cell receptor beta chains presented below share a single source sample, sequenced in a study of blood T cell repertoires in COVID-19. Data came from immunoSEQ multiplex PCR; TCRdb stores just in-frame clones and leaves some out. This sample yields roughly 300,000 clones, of which around 89% are seen a single time; around 6% belongs to the top ten. Sequenced sample: peripheral blood. Source of these receptors: a man aged 18 to 29 who had recovered from COVID-19.

The V gene is TRBV27, the J gene TRBJ1-1; D unresolved. CDR3 length: 14 residues. Germline values: CDR1 MNHEY, CDR2 SMNVEV (reference sequence). Trimming removed 0 bases from V and 6 bases from J, with 11 bases in between. The CDR3 loop is CASSLSFRRPEAFF. The DNA of the CDR3 is TGTGCCAGCAGTTTATCCTTTCGGCGGCCTGAAGCTTTCTTT.

V is TRBV5-4 and J is TRBJ1-2; 9 bases line up with TRBD1. The trim removed 1 base at V and 6 bases at J, leaving 10 bases unmatched. This CDR3 has 16 residues. Germline CDR1 and CDR2: SGHNT and YYREEE (reference sequence). This CDR3 reads CASSLPSGTGNNGYTF. Written as DNA, the CDR3 is TGTGCCAGCAGCTTGCCCTCCGGGACAGGGAACAATGGCTACACCTTC.

The chain joins TRBV29-1 to TRBJ1-1; D is unclear. The CDR3 length is 11 residues. CDR1 and CDR2 from the germline V gene are SQVTM and ANQGSEA. V lost 4 bases and J lost 4, with 7 bases in between. The CDR3 spells CSVGLSTEAFF. The CDR3 DNA is TGCAGCGTTGGACTGAGCACTGAAGCTTTCTTT.

In this sample, this clone turned up a few times. V is TRBV7-9 and J is TRBJ1-1, with 9 bases that match TRBD1. Germline V gives CDR1 SEHNR, CDR2 FQNEAQ (reference sequence). The junction had 1 base not matched to a gene; V was cut back by 2 bases and J by 3 bases. This CDR3 spans 14 amino acids. CDR3 sequence reads: CASSLRDRDTEAFF. CDR3 DNA: TGTGCCAGCAGCTTAAGGGACAGGGACACTGAAGCTTTCTTT.

J is TRBJ2-5 and V is TRBV5-6; D is perhaps TRBD1 (5 bases). V dropped 1 base and J dropped 3 bases, with 10 bases sitting between them. The CDR3 is 14 residues long. From germline, CDR1 is SGHDT and CDR2 YYEEEE. The CDR3 DNA reads TGTGCCAGCAGCTTGTTGCAGGGTAAAGAGACCCAGTACTTC. It codes for CASSLLQGKETQYF.

The chain uses TRBV7-9 and TRBJ1-1, with D uncertain. Germline CDR1 is SEHNR and CDR2 is FQNEAQ (reference sequence). This CDR3 has 14 residues. The V and J ends lost 2 bases and 4 bases respectively, with 11 bases between them. CDR3 sequence (DNA): TGTGCCAGCAGCTTACTCTGGGAGAGCACTGAAGCTTTCTTT. Protein product: CASSLLWESTEAFF.

The CDR3 DNA reads TGTGCCAGTAGTGAGGCAGACTCAATAGGAGCTTTCTTT. It codes for CASSEADSIGAFF. V gene TRBV19 combines with J gene TRBJ1-1; D call uncertain. Per germline, CDR1 LNHDA and CDR2 SQIVND (reference sequence). The CDR3 extends over 13 amino acids. Between the trimmed V and J ends, which lost 5 bases and 10 bases, there was a span of 17 bases.

The CDR3 nucleotides are TGCGCCAGCAGCTTGCATGGTAACTCCGCAACTAATGAAAAACTGTTTTTT. Amino acid sequence: CASSLHGNSATNEKLFF. The chain links TRBV5-1 to TRBJ1-4, with no clear D. CDR3 size: 17 residues. The V end lost 1 base, the J end lost 0 bases, and 13 bases lay between the germline ends. Looked up from germline, CDR1 is SGHRS and CDR2 is YFSETQ.

The V call is TRBV5-4, the J call TRBJ1-2; 7 bases align to TRBD1. The CDR3 has 12 residues. V lost 2 bases, J lost 8 bases, and 3 bases stayed unmatched. In germline, CDR1 is SGHNT, CDR2 YYREEE (reference sequence). CDR3 sequence (DNA): TGTGCCAGCAGCTTCACAGGGGTCGGCTACACCTTC. It encodes CASSFTGVGYTF.

The chain links TRBV2 to TRBJ2-2; possibly TRBD1 for D (6 bases). Germline V gene data show CDR1 as SNHLY and CDR2 as FYNNEI. The CDR3 extends over 14 amino acids. The V end lost 5 bases, the J end lost 0 bases, and 7 bases lay between the germline ends. The CDR3 DNA sequence: TGTGCCAGCAGTTGGACAGCGAACACCGGGGAGCTGTTTTTT. This codes for CASSWTANTGELFF.

There are a few counts of this clone. The chain couples TRBV11-3 to TRBJ1-1, with 9 nucleotides matching TRBD1. CDR3 size: 13 residues. V shed 3 bases and J 9 bases; nucleotides not matched to a gene: 5. CDR1 is SGHNT, CDR2 YENEEA, per germline. The CDR3 DNA is TGTGCCAGCAGCTTCGGACAGGGGAATAAAGCTTTCTTT. This gives the protein CASSFGQGNKAFF. The full variable domain, rest sourced from reference TRBV11-3 and TRBJ1-1, is EAGVVQSPRYKIIEKKQPVAFWCNPISGHNTLYWYLQNLGQGPELLIRYENEEAVDDSQLPKDRFSAERLKGVDSTLKIQPAELGDSAVYLCASSFGQGNKAFFGQGTRLTVV.

The CDR3 reads CASSLGSSGRGEQYF. The CDR3 DNA reads as TGCGCCAGCAGCTTGGGGTCTAGCGGGAGAGGCGAGCAGTACTTC. The chain joins TRBV5-1 to TRBJ2-7, with 10 bases lining up with TRBD2. J was trimmed by 6 bases and V by 0 bases; bases with no gene match: 6. CDR3 length: 15 residues. Germline-derived CDR1 and CDR2 are SGHRS and YFSETQ.

CDR3 amino acids: CASSLKGLATYEQYF. For the CDR3, the DNA is TGTGCCAGCAGTCTTAAGGGACTAGCCACCTACGAGCAGTACTTC. The genes are TRBV11-2 and TRBJ2-7, with 9 bases lining up with TRBD2. The CDR3 has 15 residues. Germline values: CDR1 SGHAT, CDR2 FQNNGV. The J segment lost 2 bases and the V segment lost 6 bases, leaving 8 bases of the junction unmatched.

V usage is TRBV18 and J usage is TRBJ1-1; D remains unclear. Germline V CDR1 and CDR2: KGHSH, LQKENI. This CDR3 is built from 13 residues. Deletions cut 0 bases from V and 4 bases from J, with 6 bases between. The CDR3 spells CASSPPFRTEAFF. The CDR3 DNA follows: TGTGCCAGCTCACCACCTTTTCGCACTGAAGCTTTCTTT.

The V call is TRBV2, the J call TRBJ2-1; TRBD2 matches 9 bases. Germline CDR1 reads SNHLY; CDR2 reads FYNNEI. The V segment lost 6 bases and the J segment 6 bases; nucleotides outside the gene matches: 6. The CDR3 is 14 amino acids. CDR3 loop: CASRIAGAGNEQFF. CDR3 in DNA: TGTGCCAGCAGGATAGCGGGAGCGGGCAATGAGCAGTTCTTC.

The chain uses TRBV10-1 and TRBJ1-1, with unresolved D. CDR1 and CDR2 (germline): WNHNN, SYGVQD (reference sequence). Trimming left V 3 bases short and J 1 base short, with 12 bases between. The CDR3 has 15 residues. This CDR3 is CASSDPRGGNTEAFF. The CDR3 DNA sequence: TGCGCCAGCAGTGACCCCCGCGGAGGGAACACTGAAGCTTTCTTT.

This clone was found a few times. This rearrangement joins TRBV7-9 to TRBJ1-1; unclear D gene. Germline CDR1 SEHNR, CDR2 FQNEAQ (reference sequence). This CDR3 region has 11 residues. The ends were cut back, 1 base at V and 8 bases at J, with 5 bases in the middle. CDR3 loop: CASSLDSEAFF. The CDR3 DNA is TGTGCCAGCAGCTTAGACAGCGAAGCTTTCTTT. The full variable domain, rest sourced from reference TRBV7-9 and TRBJ1-1, is DTGVSQNPRHKITKRGQNVTFRCDPISEHNRLYWYRQTLGQGPEFLTYFQNEAQLEKSRLLSDRFSAERPKGSFSTLEIQRTEQGDSAMYLCASSLDSEAFFGQGTRLTVV.

V usage is TRBV11-2 and J usage is TRBJ2-7, with 11 bases that match TRBD1. Germline CDR1 SGHAT, CDR2 FQNNGV. Unmatched junction bases numbered 12, after V lost 5 bases and J lost 3 bases. This CDR3 region has 17 residues. This chain's CDR3 is CASSPSSPGQGVYEQYF. The DNA for the CDR3 is TGTGCCAGCAGCCCTAGTTCCCCGGGACAGGGGGTCTACGAGCAGTACTTC.

The chain joins TRBV27 to TRBJ1-1, with 7 bases aligning to TRBD1. The germline V gene encodes CDR1 MNHEY and CDR2 SMNVEV (reference sequence). CDR3 size: 12 residues. The J segment lost 11 bases and the V segment lost 5 bases, leaving 8 bases of the junction unmatched. For the CDR3, the DNA is TGTGCCAGCAGTCCCGCGACAGGGATGGCTTTCTTT. Translating gives CASSPATGMAFF.

The genes are TRBV18 and TRBJ1-2, with 9 bases fitting TRBD1. The germline V gene encodes CDR1 KGHSH and CDR2 LQKENI. The CDR3 is made up of 15 amino acids. V was clipped by 1 base and J by 0 bases; unmatched bases: 0. The CDR3 DNA is TGTGCCAGCTCACCACGGGACAGGGCTAACTATGGCTACACCTTC. Translating it yields CASSPRDRANYGYTF.

The chain couples TRBV5-4 to TRBJ2-2, with 11 positions matching TRBD1. CDR1 is SGHNT and CDR2 is YYREEE in the germline V gene (reference sequence). V shed 2 bases and J 6 bases; nucleotides not matched to a gene: 6. This CDR3 region has 16 residues. For the CDR3, the DNA is TGTGCCAGCAGCTTACCCCCGGGACAGGGGGCCGGGGAGCTGTTTTTT. This translates into CASSLPPGQGAGELFF.

The chain combines TRBV30 with TRBJ2-7; maybe TRBD1 (5 bases). Germline V gene lookup returns CDR1 GTSNPN and CDR2 SVGIG (reference sequence). With 3 bases removed from V and 2 bases from J, the gap between germline ends came to 11 bases. This CDR3 is built from 13 residues. The CDR3 coding sequence is TGTGCCTGGAGCGAAGACAGAGCCTACGAGCAGTACTTC. Translation: CAWSEDRAYEQYF.

This clone was counted a few times. The chain combines TRBV5-5 with TRBJ2-1, with 7 nucleotides matching TRBD2. The V segment lost 1 base and the J segment 2 bases; nucleotides outside the gene matches: 3. CDR1 and CDR2 (germline): SGHKS, YYEKEE (reference sequence). The CDR3 length is 15 residues. Here the CDR3 reads CASSLSGTTYNEQFF. The DNA of the CDR3 is TGTGCCAGCAGCTTGAGCGGGACCACCTACAATGAGCAGTTCTTC.

The CDR3 region is CASSPLIGRETQYF. The CDR3 coding sequence is TGTGCCAGCAGCCCCCTGATCGGGAGGGAGACCCAGTACTTC. The V and J genes are TRBV7-9 and TRBJ2-5, with 7 positions matching TRBD2. Looked up from germline, CDR1 is SEHNR and CDR2 is FQNEAQ (reference sequence). V was pared by 5 bases and J by 5 bases, with 8 bases of the junction left unmatched. The CDR3 extends over 14 amino acids.

The chain recombines TRBV11-3 with TRBJ2-1; 12 nucleotides line up with TRBD2. J was trimmed by 7 bases and V by 2 bases; bases with no gene match: 3. CDR3 size: 15 residues. CDR1 SGHNT and CDR2 YENEEA come from the germline V gene. CDR3 sequence reads: CASSLRLAGDNEQFF. In nucleotides, the CDR3 is TGTGCCAGCAGCTTAAGACTAGCGGGAGATAATGAGCAGTTCTTC.

The chain carries TRBV5-4 and TRBJ2-2; 14 nucleotides agree with TRBD2. With V trimmed by 4 bases and J by 4 bases, 6 bases remained unmatched. CDR3 size: 17 residues. Per the germline V gene, CDR1 is SGHNT and CDR2 is YYREEE (reference sequence). CDR3 sequence reads: CASSAGTSGSSTGELFF. In nucleotides, the CDR3 is TGTGCCAGCAGCGCCGGGACTAGCGGGAGTAGCACCGGGGAGCTGTTTTTT.

The CDR3 is CASSVGGTTQHF. As DNA, the CDR3 is TGTGCCAGCAGTGTCGGGGGGACGACCCAGCATTTT. The chain carries TRBV12-3 or TRBV12-4 and TRBJ1-5; TRBD1 might be the D (5 bases). The ends were cut back, 5 bases at V and 11 bases at J, with 13 bases in the middle. CDR3 size: 12 residues.

The chain combines TRBV7-6 with TRBJ2-5; a weak D match, TRBD2 (6 bases). The V end was cut by 7 bases, the J end by 5 bases, with 14 bases between. The CDR3 runs to 13 residues. CDR1 is SGHVS, CDR2 FNYEAQ, per germline. CDR3 DNA: TGTGCCAGCACTCCGGGGGTGGGGGAGACCCAGTACTTC. Amino acid sequence: CASTPGVGETQYF. The full variable domain, its missing parts supplied by reference TRBV7-6 and TRBJ2-5, is GAGVSQSPRYKVTKRGQDVALRCDPISGHVSLYWYRQALGQGPEFLTYFNYEAQQDKSGLPNDRFSAERPEGSISTLTIQRTEQRDSAMYRCASTPGVGETQYFGPGTRLLVL.

The rearrangement joins TRBV5-6 to TRBJ2-1; 8 bases are a match to TRBD2. V was clipped by 7 bases and J by 6 bases; unmatched bases: 9. Looked up from germline, CDR1 is SGHDT and CDR2 is YYEEEE. The length of the CDR3 is 14 residues. DNA for the CDR3: TGTGCCAGCGGGGACGGGAGGGCCGGCAATGAGCAGTTCTTC. This encodes CASGDGRAGNEQFF.

The genes are TRBV19 and TRBJ1-3; no definite D call. The germline V gene has CDR1 LNHDA and CDR2 SQIVND (reference sequence). The CDR3 loop spans 11 amino acids. Trimming stripped 9 bases from V and 0 bases from J, with 3 bases between. CDR3 sequence (DNA): TGTGCCAGCTGCTCTGGAAACACCATATATTTT. Translation gives CASCSGNTIYF. Combining the CDR3 with reference TRBV19 and TRBJ1-3 gives the whole variable domain DGGITQSPKYLFRKEGQNVTLSCEQNLNHDAMYWYRQDPGQGLRLIYYSQIVNDFQKGDIAEGYSVSREKKESFPLTVTSAQKNPTAFYLCASCSGNTIYFGEGSWLTVV.

This chain uses TRBV19 with TRBJ2-2; D call uncertain. Germline V gene sequence: CDR1 LNHDA, CDR2 SQIVND (reference sequence). Trimming removed 7 bases at V and 4 bases at J, with 10 bases between. This CDR3 is built from 13 residues. CDR3 protein: CASISTVTGELFF. The CDR3 DNA sequence: TGTGCCAGTATTAGCACGGTCACCGGGGAGCTGTTTTTT. Filled out from reference TRBV19 and TRBJ2-2, the complete variable domain reads DGGITQSPKYLFRKEGQNVTLSCEQNLNHDAMYWYRQDPGQGLRLIYYSQIVNDFQKGDIAEGYSVSREKKESFPLTVTSAQKNPTAFYLCASISTVTGELFFGEGSRLTVL.

The chain employs TRBV5-1 and TRBJ1-4, with 7 bases aligning to TRBD1. The CDR3 loop spans 16 amino acids. J lost 0 bases, V lost 0 bases, and 2 bases had no gene match. Germline CDR1 is SGHRS and CDR2 is YFSETQ. CDR3 protein: CASSLVGGTTNEKLFF. CDR3 sequence (DNA): TGCGCCAGCAGCTTGGTAGGGGGCACAACTAATGAAAAACTGTTTTTT.